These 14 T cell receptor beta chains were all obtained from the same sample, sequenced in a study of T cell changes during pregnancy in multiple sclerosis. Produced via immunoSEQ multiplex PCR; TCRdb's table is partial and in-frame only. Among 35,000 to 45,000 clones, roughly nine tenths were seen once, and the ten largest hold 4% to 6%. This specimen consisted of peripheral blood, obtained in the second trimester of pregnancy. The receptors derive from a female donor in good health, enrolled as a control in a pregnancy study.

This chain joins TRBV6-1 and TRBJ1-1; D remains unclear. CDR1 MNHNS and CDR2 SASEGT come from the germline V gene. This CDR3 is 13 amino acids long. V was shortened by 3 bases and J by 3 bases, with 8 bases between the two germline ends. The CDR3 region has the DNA TGTGCCAGCAGTGACGGTTTTGACACTGAAGCTTTCTTT. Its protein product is CASSDGFDTEAFF.

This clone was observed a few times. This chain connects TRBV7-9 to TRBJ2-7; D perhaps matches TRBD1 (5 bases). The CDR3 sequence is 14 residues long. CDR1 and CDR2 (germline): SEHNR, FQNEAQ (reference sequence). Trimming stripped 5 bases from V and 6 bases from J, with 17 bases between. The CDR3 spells CASSPDSSSAEQYF. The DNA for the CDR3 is TGTGCCAGCAGCCCAGACAGCTCCTCGGCCGAGCAGTACTTC.

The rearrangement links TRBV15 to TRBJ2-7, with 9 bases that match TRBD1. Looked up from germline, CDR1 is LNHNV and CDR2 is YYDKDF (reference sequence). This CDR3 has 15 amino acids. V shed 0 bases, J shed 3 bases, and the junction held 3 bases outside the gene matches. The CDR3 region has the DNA TGTGCCACCAGCAGAGATGGGACAGGGTTCTACGAGCAGTACTTC. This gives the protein CATSRDGTGFYEQYF. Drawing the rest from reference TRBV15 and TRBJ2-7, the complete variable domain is DAMVIQNPRYQVTQFGKPVTLSCSQTLNHNVMYWYQQKSSQAPKLLFHYYDKDFNNEADTPDNFQSRRPNTSFCFLDIRSPGLGDTAMYLCATSRDGTGFYEQYFGPGTRLTVT.

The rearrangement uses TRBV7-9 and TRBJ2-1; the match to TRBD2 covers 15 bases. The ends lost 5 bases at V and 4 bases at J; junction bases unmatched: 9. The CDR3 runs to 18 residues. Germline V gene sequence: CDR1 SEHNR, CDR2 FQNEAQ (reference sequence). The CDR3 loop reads CASSTRTSGGAGYNEQFF. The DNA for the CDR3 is TGTGCCAGCAGCACCCGGACTAGCGGGGGGGCCGGGTACAATGAGCAGTTCTTC.

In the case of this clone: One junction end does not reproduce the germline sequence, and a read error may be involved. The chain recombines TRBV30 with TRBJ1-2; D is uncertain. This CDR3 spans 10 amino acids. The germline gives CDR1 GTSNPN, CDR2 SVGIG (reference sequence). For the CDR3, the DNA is TGTGCCTGGGGGCCCGGTGGCTACGCCTTC. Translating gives CAWGPGGYAF.

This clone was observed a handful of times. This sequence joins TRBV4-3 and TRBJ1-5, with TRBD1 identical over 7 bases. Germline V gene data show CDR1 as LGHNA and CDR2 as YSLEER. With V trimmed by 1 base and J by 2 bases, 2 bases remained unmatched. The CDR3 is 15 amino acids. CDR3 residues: CASSQGTGGNQPQHF. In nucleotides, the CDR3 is TGCGCCAGCAGCCAAGGAACAGGGGGCAATCAGCCCCAGCATTTT.

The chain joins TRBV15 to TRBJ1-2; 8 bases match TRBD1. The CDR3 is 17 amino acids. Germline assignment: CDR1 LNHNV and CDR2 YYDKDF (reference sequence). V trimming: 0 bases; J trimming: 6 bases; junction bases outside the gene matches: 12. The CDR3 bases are TGTGCCACCAGCAGAGATGTAGTGGGCAGGGGGCATAATGGCTACACCTTC. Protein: CATSRDVVGRGHNGYTF. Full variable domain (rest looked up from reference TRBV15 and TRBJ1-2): DAMVIQNPRYQVTQFGKPVTLSCSQTLNHNVMYWYQQKSSQAPKLLFHYYDKDFNNEADTPDNFQSRRPNTSFCFLDIRSPGLGDTAMYLCATSRDVVGRGHNGYTFGSGTRLTVV.

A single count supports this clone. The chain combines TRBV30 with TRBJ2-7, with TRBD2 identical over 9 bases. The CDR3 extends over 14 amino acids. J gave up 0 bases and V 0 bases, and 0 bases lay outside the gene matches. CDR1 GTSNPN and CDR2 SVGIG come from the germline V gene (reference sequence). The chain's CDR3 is CAWSVRGGSYEQYF. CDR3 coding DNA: TGTGCCTGGAGTGTGCGGGGGGGCTCCTACGAGCAGTACTTC.

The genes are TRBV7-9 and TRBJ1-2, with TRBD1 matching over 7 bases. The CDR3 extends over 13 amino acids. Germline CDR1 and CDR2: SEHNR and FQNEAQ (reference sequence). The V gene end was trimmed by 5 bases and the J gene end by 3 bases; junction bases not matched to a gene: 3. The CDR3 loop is CASSPGTDYGYTF. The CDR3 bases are TGTGCCAGCAGCCCAGGGACAGACTATGGCTACACCTTC.

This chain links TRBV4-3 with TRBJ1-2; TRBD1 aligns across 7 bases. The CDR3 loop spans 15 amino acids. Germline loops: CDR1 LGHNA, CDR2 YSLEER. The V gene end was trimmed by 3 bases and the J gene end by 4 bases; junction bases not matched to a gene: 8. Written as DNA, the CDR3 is TGCGCCAGCAGCCATGAACAGGGGCAGGCCTATGGCTACACCTTC. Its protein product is CASSHEQGQAYGYTF.

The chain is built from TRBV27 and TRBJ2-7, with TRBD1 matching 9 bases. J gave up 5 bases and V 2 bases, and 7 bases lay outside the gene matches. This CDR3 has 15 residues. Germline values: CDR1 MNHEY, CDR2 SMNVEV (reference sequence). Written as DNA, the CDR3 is TGTGCCAGCAGTTTAACCGGGACAGGGTGGGACGAGCAGTACTTC. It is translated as CASSLTGTGWDEQYF.

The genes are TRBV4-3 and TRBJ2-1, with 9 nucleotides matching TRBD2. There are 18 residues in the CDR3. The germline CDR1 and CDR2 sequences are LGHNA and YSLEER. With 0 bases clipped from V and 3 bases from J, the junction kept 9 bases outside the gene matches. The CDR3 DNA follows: TGCGCCAGCAGCCAAGATTCCCTGGGTAGCGGGGGCTACAATGAGCAGTTCTTC. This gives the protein CASSQDSLGSGGYNEQFF.

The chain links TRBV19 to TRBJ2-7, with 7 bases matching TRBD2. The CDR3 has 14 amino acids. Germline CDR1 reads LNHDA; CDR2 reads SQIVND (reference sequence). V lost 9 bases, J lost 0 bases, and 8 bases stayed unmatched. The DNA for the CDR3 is TGTGCCAGAAGCCGGGGGGAGCTCTCCTACGAGCAGTACTTC. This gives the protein CARSRGELSYEQYF.

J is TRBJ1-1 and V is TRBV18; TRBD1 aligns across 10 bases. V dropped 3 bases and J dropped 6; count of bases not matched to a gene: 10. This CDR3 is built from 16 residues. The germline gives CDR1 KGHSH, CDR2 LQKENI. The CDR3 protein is CASSPGQGQNNPEAFF. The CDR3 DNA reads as TGTGCCAGCTCACCGGGACAGGGGCAGAACAACCCTGAAGCTTTCTTT.